At least ten counts were recorded for the clone carrying this T cell receptor (beta chain). The data were obtained in a study of T cells in Graves' hyperthyroidism and ophthalmopathy. The investigators amplified TCR beta CDR3 regions from RNA transcripts. Researchers ran a first-round RT-PCR on the TCR CDR3 using the HTBI primer set. Each CDR3 protein gets one entry after TCRdb re-called the multiplex PCR reads with MiXCR. Of a few hundred thousand distinct CDR3 sequences in the sample, around 15% were seen once. The CDR3 length is 12 residues. CDR1 is SQVTM, CDR2 ANQGSEA, per germline. With 3 bases removed from V and 4 bases from J, the gap between germline ends came to 8 bases.

This chain joins TRBV29-1 and TRBJ2-3; possible D gene TRBD2, 5 bases. The sequencing sample was made of blood. The TCR comes from a middle-aged woman with Graves' ophthalmopathy. CDR3 coding DNA: TGCAGCGTTGAGGAGGTCCCAGATACGCAGTATTTT. As protein: CSVEEVPDTQYF.